The T cell receptor (beta chain) described here comes from a study of blood T cell repertoires in COVID-19. About the study: In each case, the material was cDNA or gDNA derived from T cells, B-cell-depleted T cells, or PBMCs.

Generated by immunoSEQ multiplex PCR, the TCRdb table keeps only in-frame clones and is missing some. The sample has about 350,000 clones; about nine tenths are singletons. Trimming stripped 0 bases from V and 2 bases from J, with 12 bases between. The CDR3 sequence is 15 residues long. The germline V gene has CDR1 SGHRS and CDR2 YFSETQ. The TCR originated in a woman in her 30s who had been exposed to COVID-19. This chain connects TRBV5-1 to TRBJ2-7; D call uncertain. Sample: PBMCs or T cells enriched from blood (not recorded which). The CDR3 reads CASSLESAAPYEQYF. CDR3 bases: TGCGCCAGCAGCTTGGAATCTGCGGCCCCCTACGAGCAGTACTTC.